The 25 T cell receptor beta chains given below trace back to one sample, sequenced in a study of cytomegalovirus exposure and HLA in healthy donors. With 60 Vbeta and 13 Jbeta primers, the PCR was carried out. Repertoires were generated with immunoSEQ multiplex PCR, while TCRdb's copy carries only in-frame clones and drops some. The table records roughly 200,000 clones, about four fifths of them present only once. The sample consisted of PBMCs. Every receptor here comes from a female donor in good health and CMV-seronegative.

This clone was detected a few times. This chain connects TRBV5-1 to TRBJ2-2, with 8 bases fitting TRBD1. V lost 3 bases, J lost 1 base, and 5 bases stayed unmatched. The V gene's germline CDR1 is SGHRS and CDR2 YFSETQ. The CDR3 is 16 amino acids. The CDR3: CASSWGDRGNTGELFF. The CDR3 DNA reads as TGCGCCAGCAGCTGGGGAGACAGGGGGAACACCGGGGAGCTGTTTTTT.

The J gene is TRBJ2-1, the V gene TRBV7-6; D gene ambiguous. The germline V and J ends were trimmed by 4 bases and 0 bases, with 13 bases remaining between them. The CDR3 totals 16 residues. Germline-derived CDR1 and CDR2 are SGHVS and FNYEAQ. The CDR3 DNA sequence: TGTGCCAGCAGCTCCGTCTACCGAAACTCCTACAATGAGCAGTTCTTC. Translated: CASSSVYRNSYNEQFF.

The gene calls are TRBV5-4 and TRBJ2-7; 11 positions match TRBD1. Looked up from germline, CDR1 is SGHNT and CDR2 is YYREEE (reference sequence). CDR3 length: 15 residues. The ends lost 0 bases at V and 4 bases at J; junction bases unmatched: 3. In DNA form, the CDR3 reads TGTGCCAGCAGCTTGGGTGGGACAGGGGGGTACGAGCAGTACTTC. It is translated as CASSLGGTGGYEQYF.

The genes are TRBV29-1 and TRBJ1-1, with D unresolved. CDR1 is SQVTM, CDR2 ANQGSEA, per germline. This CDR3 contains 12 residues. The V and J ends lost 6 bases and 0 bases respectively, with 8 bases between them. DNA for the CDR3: TGCAGCGTATCCCCATTGAACACTGAAGCTTTCTTT. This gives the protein CSVSPLNTEAFF.

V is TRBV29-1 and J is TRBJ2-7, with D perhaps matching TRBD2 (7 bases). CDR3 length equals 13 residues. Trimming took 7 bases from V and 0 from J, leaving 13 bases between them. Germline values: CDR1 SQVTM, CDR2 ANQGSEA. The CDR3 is CSALRGASYEQYF. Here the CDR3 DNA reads TGCAGCGCACTCCGGGGGGCCTCCTACGAGCAGTACTTC.

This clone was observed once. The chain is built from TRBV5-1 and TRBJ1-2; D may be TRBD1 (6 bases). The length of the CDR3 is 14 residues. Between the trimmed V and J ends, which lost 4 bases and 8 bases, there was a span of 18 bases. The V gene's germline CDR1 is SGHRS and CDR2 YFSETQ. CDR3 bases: TGCGCCAGCAGCAACGGAGGAACCGGGACAGGCTACACCTTC. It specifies CASSNGGTGTGYTF.

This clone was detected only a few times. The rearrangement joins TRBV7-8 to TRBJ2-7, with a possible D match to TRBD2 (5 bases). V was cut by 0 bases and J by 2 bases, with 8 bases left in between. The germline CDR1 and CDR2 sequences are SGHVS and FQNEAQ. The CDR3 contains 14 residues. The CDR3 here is CASSLAQRTYEQYF. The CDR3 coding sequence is TGTGCCAGCAGCTTAGCCCAGCGGACCTACGAGCAGTACTTC.

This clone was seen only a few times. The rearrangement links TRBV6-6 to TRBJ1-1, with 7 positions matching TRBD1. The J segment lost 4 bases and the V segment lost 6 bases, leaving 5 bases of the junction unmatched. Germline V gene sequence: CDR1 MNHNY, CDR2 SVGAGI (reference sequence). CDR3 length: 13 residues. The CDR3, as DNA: TGTGCCAGCAGCCGACAGGGCGGCACTGAAGCTTTCTTT. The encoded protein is CASSRQGGTEAFF.

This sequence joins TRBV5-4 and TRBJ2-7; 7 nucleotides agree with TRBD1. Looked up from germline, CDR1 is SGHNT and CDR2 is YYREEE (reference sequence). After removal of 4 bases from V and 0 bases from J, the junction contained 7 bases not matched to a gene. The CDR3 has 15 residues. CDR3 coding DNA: TGTGCCAGCAGCACCGGGACAGACCCCTCCTACGAGCAGTACTTC. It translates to CASSTGTDPSYEQYF.

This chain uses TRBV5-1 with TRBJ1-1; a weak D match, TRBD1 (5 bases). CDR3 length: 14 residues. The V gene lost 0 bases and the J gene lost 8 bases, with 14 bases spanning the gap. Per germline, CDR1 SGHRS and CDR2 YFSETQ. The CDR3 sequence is CASSLGGVSGEAFF. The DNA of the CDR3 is TGCGCCAGCAGCTTGGGGGGCGTATCAGGGGAAGCTTTCTTT. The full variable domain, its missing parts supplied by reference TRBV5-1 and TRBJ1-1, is KAGVTQTPRYLIKTRGQQVTLSCSPISGHRSVSWYQQTPGQGLQFLFEYFSETQRNKGNFPGRFSGRQFSNSRSEMNVSTLELGDSALYLCASSLGGVSGEAFFGQGTRLTVV.

The CDR3 region has the DNA TGTGCCAGCAGTTTATATCCGAGTGAGCAGTTCTTC. It encodes CASSLYPSEQFF. The V gene is TRBV27, the J gene TRBJ2-1; unclear D gene. CDR1 is MNHEY and CDR2 is SMNVEV in the germline V gene (reference sequence). V was trimmed by 1 base and J by 9 bases, leaving 7 bases between them. This CDR3 region has 12 residues.

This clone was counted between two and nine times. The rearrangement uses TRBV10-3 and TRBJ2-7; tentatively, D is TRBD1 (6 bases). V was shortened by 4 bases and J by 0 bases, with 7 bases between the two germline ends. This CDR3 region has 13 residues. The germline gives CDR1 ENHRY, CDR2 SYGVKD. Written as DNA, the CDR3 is TGTGCCATCAGTGGGACAGACTCCTACGAGCAGTACTTC. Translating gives CAISGTDSYEQYF.

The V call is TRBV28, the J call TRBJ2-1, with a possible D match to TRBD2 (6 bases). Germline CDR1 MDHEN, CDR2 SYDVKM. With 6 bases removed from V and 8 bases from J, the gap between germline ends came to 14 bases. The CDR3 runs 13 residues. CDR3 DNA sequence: TGTGCCAGCAGAAATCTGACTAGGTATGAGCAGTTCTTC. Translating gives CASRNLTRYEQFF.

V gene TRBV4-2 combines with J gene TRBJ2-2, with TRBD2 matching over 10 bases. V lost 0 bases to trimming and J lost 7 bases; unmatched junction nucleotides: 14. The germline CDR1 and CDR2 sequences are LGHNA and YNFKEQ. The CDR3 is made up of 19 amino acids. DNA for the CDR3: TGTGCCAGCAGCCAAGAAAGGCTAGCGGGGGTGGTTTTCGGCGGGGAGCTGTTTTTT. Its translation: CASSQERLAGVVFGGELFF.

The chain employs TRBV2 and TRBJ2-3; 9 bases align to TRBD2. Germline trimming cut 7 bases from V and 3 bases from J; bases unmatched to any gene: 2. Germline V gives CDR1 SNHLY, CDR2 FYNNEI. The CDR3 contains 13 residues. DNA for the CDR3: TGTGCCAGCAAGACTAGCGGAACAGATACGCAGTATTTT. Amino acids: CASKTSGTDTQYF.

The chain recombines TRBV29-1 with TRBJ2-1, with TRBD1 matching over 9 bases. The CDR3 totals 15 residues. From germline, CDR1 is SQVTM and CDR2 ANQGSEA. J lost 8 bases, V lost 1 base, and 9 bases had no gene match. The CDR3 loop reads CSVEGEGQGFDEQFF. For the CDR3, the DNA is TGCAGCGTTGAAGGGGAGGGACAGGGTTTCGATGAGCAGTTCTTC.

This chain's CDR3 is CASSQREGGPTDTQYF. DNA of the CDR3: TGTGCCAGCAGCCAAAGGGAGGGGGGGCCCACAGATACGCAGTATTTT. The chain employs TRBV7-8 and TRBJ2-3; possible D gene TRBD2, 7 bases. The CDR3 has 16 amino acids. Trimming removed 5 bases from V and 2 bases from J, with 17 bases in between. Germline V gene data show CDR1 as SGHVS and CDR2 as FQNEAQ. Full variable domain (remainder filled in from reference TRBV7-8 and TRBJ2-3): GAGVSQSPRYKVAKRGQDVALRCDPISGHVSLFWYQQALGQGPEFLTYFQNEAQLDKSGLPSDRFFAERPEGSVSTLKIQRTQQEDSAVYLCASSQREGGPTDTQYFGPGTRLTVL.

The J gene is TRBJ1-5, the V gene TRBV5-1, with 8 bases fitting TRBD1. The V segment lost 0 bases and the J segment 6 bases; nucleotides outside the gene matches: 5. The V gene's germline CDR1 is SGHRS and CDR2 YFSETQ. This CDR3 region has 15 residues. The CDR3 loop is CASSLGDTGGQPQHF. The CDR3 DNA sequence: TGCGCCAGCAGCTTGGGAGATACAGGGGGTCAGCCCCAGCATTTT.

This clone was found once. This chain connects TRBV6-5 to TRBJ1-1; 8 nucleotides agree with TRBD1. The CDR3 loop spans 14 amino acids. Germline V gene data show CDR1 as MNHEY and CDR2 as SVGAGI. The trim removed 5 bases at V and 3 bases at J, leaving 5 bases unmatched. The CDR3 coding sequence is TGTGCCAGCAGTCCCCAGGGGGCGCACACTGAAGCTTTCTTT. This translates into CASSPQGAHTEAFF.

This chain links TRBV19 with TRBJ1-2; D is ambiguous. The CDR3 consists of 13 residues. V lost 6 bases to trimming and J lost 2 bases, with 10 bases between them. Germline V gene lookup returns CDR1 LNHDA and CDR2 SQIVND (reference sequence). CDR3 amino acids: CASRSPGNYGYTF. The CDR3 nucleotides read TGTGCCAGTAGGTCTCCGGGGAACTATGGCTACACCTTC. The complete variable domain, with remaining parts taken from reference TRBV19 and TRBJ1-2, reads DGGITQSPKYLFRKEGQNVTLSCEQNLNHDAMYWYRQDPGQGLRLIYYSQIVNDFQKGDIAEGYSVSREKKESFPLTVTSAQKNPTAFYLCASRSPGNYGYTFGSGTRLTVV.

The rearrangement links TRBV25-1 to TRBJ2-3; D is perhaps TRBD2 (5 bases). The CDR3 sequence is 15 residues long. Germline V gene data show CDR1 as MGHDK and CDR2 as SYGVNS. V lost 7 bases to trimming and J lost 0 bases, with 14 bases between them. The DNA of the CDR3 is TGTGCCAGCACCTTGGAGGACCAGAGCACAGATACGCAGTATTTT. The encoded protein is CASTLEDQSTDTQYF.

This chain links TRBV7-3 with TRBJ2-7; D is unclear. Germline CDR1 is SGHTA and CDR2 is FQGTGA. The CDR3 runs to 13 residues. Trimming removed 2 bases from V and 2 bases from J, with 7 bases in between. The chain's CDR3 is CASSLYSTYEQYF. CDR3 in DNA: TGTGCCAGCAGCTTATACTCAACCTACGAGCAGTACTTC.

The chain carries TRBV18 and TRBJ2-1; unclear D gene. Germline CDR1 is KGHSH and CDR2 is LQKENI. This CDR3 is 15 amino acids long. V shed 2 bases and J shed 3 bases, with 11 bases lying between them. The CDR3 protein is CASSPCEECYNEQFF. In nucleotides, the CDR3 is TGTGCCAGCTCACCATGCGAGGAGTGCTACAATGAGCAGTTCTTC.

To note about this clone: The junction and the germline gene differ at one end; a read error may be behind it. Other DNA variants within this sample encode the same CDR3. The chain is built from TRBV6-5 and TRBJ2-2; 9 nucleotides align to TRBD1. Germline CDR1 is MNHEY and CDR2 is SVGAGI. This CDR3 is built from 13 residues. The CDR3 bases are TGCGCCAGCATACAGGGGGCGTCCGGGGAGCTGTTTTTT. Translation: CASIQGASGELFF.

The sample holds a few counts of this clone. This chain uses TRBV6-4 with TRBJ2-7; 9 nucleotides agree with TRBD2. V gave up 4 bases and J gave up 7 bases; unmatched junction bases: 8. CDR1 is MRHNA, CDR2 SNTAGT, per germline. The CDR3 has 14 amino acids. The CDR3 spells CASSGVSGSREQYF. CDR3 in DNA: TGTGCCAGCAGTGGGGTTAGCGGGAGTCGTGAGCAGTACTTC.